The T cell receptor (beta chain) under discussion was sequenced for a study of T-cell memory formation after mild COVID-19. Study results and limitations: Shrinking CD4+ clones were chiefly CM and EM; CD8+ ones were chiefly EMRA. While clones contracting from day 15 to 85 were balanced between CD4 and CD8, later expanders leaned CD4+. Certain responding clones were present in pre-infection memory, suggesting participation of cross-reactive memory.

With regard to this clonotype: What it recognizes is unknown.

TCRdb recomputed calls from the 5' RACE reads with MiXCR, one row per CDR3 protein. The sample records around 99,000 distinct CDR3 sequences, around 14% being singletons. The germline gives CDR1 SGHAT, CDR2 FQNNGV. The CDR3 covers 12 residues. J was trimmed by 8 bases and V by 4 bases; bases with no gene match: 2. This clonotype was obtained from a man aged 18 to 29 who had mild COVID-19 (a few samples of this study predate the infection). Cell type and time point are not known. The genes are TRBV11-2 and TRBJ2-3; TRBD1 matches 8 bases. The material sequenced was PBMCs or a T cell subset sorted from them (not recorded which). The CDR3 DNA reads as TGTGCCAGCAGCTACGGACAGGGTACGCAGTATTTT. It translates to CASSYGQGTQYF.